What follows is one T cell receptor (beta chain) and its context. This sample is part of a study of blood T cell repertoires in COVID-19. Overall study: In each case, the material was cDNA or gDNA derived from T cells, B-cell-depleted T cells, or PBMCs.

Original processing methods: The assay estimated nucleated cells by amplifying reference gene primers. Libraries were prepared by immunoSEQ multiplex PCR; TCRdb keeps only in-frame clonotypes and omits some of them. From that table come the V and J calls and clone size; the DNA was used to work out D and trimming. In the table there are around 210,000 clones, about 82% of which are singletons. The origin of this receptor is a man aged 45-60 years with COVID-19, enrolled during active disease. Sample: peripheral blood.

The CDR3 region is CASSLTGADTQYF. The CDR3 DNA reads TGTGCCAGCTCACTGACGGGGGCAGATACGCAGTATTTT. The chain carries TRBV18 and TRBJ2-3; possibly TRBD2 for D (6 bases). The V gene's germline CDR1 is KGHSH and CDR2 LQKENI. The CDR3 runs to 13 residues. V was pared by 4 bases and J by 4 bases, with 9 bases between.